The rows below give T cell receptor beta chains drawn from one sample of a study of T cells in Graves' hyperthyroidism and ophthalmopathy. TCRdb recomputed calls from the multiplex PCR reads with MiXCR, one row per CDR3 protein. The sample has fewer than 450,000 distinct CDR3 sequences; 17% are singletons. Specimen: blood. These receptors originate from a woman aged 25 to 39 with Graves' hyperthyroidism that later progressed to Graves' ophthalmopathy. Each CDR3 is given without its conserved first and last residue. Size is stated for part of the rows, as once, few or many counts, or as a class when the clone is expanded.

TRBJ2-7,many,TRBV6-5,ASSYPSDEQY
TRBJ1-2,.,TRBV7-9,ASSPPGQAENYGYT
TRBJ2-1,many,TRBV7-9,ASSLAGDYNEQF
TRBJ2-1,many,TRBV3-1,ASSQYNSYHNEQF
TRBJ1-3,.,TRBV7-9,ASSGTGISGNTIY
TRBJ2-3,few,TRBV10-3,AISGDTTASTDTQY
TRBJ1-2,.,TRBV9,ASSVSTASNYGYT
TRBJ2-5,many,TRBV20-1,SASDRGTETQY
TRBJ1-2,few,TRBV4-1,ASSPSGAYGYT
TRBJ2-5,.,TRBV5-1,ASSFNTGGAETQY
TRBJ1-4,many,TRBV27,ASSSVQESREKLF
TRBJ2-3,many,TRBV11-2,ASSPRRWADTQY
TRBJ2-1,.,TRBV28,ASSSEEAAPF
TRBJ2-1,many,TRBV11-2,ASRGWGQHYNEQF
TRBJ2-7,.,TRBV11-2,ASSLNRVTYEQY
TRBJ1-2,many,TRBV5-1,ASSLSEGQGYGYT
TRBJ2-1,many,TRBV5-1,ASSLGTISNEQF
TRBJ1-1,many,TRBV2,ASKLYGDTEAF
TRBJ2-2,many,TRBV15,ATSRDLNTGELF
TRBJ1-1,many,TRBV10-2,ASSEFGQRNTEAF
TRBJ2-1,many,TRBV9,ASSVEAFSNSYNEQF
TRBJ2-3,many,TRBV10-3,AISELFPDPDRLVTDTQY
TRBJ1-6,many,TRBV28,ASSLVQYNSPLH
TRBJ1-6,many,TRBV28,ASSLRSWTGGRDGSPLH
TRBJ2-7,.,TRBV30,AWSTGIPYEQY
TRBJ1-1,.,TRBV7-6,ASSLFTNTEAF
TRBJ1-1,.,TRBV27,ASRNDRGTNTEAF
TRBJ1-3,many,TRBV7-6,ASSLRDSGNTIY
TRBJ2-5,many,TRBV6-6,ASSYEGETQY
TRBJ1-1,.,TRBV7-9,ASSSIRVMNTEAF
TRBJ2-7,many,TRBV7-9,ASSLDGRRYEQY
TRBJ2-3,.,TRBV4-1,ASSQEPSGFTDTQY
TRBJ1-4,many,TRBV3-1,ASSQETGAEKLF
TRBJ1-2,.,TRBV2,ASSTTGDGYT
TRBJ1-5,.,TRBV2,ASSEALGVAQPQH
TRBJ2-7,few,TRBV28,ASSLGRAHEQY
TRBJ1-1,.,TRBV11-2,ASSPRGSGALNTEAF
TRBJ2-1,many,TRBV28,ASRPGTGQYNEQF